Shown below are 28 T cell receptor beta chains from a single sample sequenced in a study of T cells in Graves' hyperthyroidism and ophthalmopathy. TCR beta CDR3 region amplification was performed from RNA transcripts. Primed by the HTBI set, a first-round RT-PCR was run on the TCR CDR3. TCRdb recomputed calls from the multiplex PCR reads with MiXCR, one row per CDR3 protein. This sample has about 270,000 distinct CDR3 sequences, with about 20% found just once. The sample taken for sequencing was blood. Receptors originate from a man aged 30 to 45 with Graves' ophthalmopathy.

This rearrangement joins TRBV12-3 or TRBV12-4 to TRBJ2-2; D gene ambiguous. The CDR3 spans 12 residues. Trimming took off 2 bases at V and 8 bases at J, with 6 bases between the two ends. The CDR3: CASSLPRGELFF. DNA of the CDR3: TGTGCCAGCAGTTTACCCAGGGGGGAGCTGTTTTTT.

The chain is built from TRBV18 and TRBJ2-1, with D possibly being TRBD1 (6 bases). CDR1 is KGHSH, CDR2 LQKENI, per germline. V was trimmed by 8 bases and J by 0 bases, leaving 17 bases between them. The CDR3 covers 16 residues. Written as DNA, the CDR3 is TGTGCCAGCGCAACTATCCAGGGGAGCTCCTACAATGAGCAGTTCTTC. Its protein is CASATIQGSSYNEQFF.

The sample holds a few counts of this clonotype. The gene calls are TRBV2 and TRBJ1-1; D gene unclear. Trimming took 10 bases from V and 1 from J, leaving 16 bases between them. Germline V lookup: CDR1 SNHLY, CDR2 FYNNEI. The CDR3 consists of 14 residues. The CDR3 reads CATVGSRANTEAFF. In nucleotides, the CDR3 is TGTGCCACGGTCGGGTCGCGGGCGAACACTGAAGCTTTCTTT.

This clonotype was picked up a small number of times. As DNA, the CDR3 is TGCGCCAGCCTGGGCCCGAGCACAGATACGCAGTATTTT. This codes for CASLGPSTDTQYF. V is TRBV5-1 and J is TRBJ2-3; D call uncertain. The CDR3 extends over 13 amino acids. Trimming left V 7 bases short and J 0 bases short, with 9 bases between. In germline, CDR1 is SGHRS, CDR2 YFSETQ. Based on the CDR3 plus reference TRBV5-1 and TRBJ2-3, the full variable domain is KAGVTQTPRYLIKTRGQQVTLSCSPISGHRSVSWYQQTPGQGLQFLFEYFSETQRNKGNFPGRFSGRQFSNSRSEMNVSTLELGDSALYLCASLGPSTDTQYFGPGTRLTVL.

This clonotype was picked up a small number of times. The chain carries TRBV28 and TRBJ2-7; TRBD1 aligns across 7 bases. With V trimmed by 5 bases and J by 5 bases, 12 bases remained unmatched. The CDR3 covers 15 residues. CDR1 and CDR2 from the germline V gene are MDHEN and SYDVKM. The chain's CDR3 is CASSPPLGGRDEQYF. CDR3 sequence (DNA): TGTGCCAGCAGTCCCCCCTTAGGGGGCCGCGACGAGCAGTACTTC.

In its sample, this clonotype was seen many times. This CDR3 reads CASSLVPEVHEQYF. The CDR3 nucleotides are TGTGCCAGCAGTTTGGTCCCGGAGGTCCACGAGCAGTACTTC. The V and J genes are TRBV2 and TRBJ2-7; perhaps TRBD2 as D (5 bases). The CDR3 extends over 14 amino acids. V was trimmed by 5 bases and J by 5 bases, leaving 16 bases between them. Germline loops: CDR1 SNHLY, CDR2 FYNNEI.

The V gene is TRBV9, the J gene TRBJ1-2; TRBD1 matches 9 bases. CDR1 is SGDLS, CDR2 YYNGEE, per germline. Unmatched junction bases numbered 14, after V lost 1 base and J lost 7 bases. The CDR3 contains 17 residues. The CDR3 DNA reads as TGTGCCAGCAGCGTATCCCCGTCCGGGACAGGGTCGTCTGGCTACACCTTC. This sequence encodes CASSVSPSGTGSSGYTF.

This clonotype turned up a few times. This chain uses TRBV2 with TRBJ1-5; TRBD1 aligns across 9 bases. The CDR3 is 15 residues long. Germline V gene data show CDR1 as SNHLY and CDR2 as FYNNEI. V shed 4 bases and J 6 bases; nucleotides not matched to a gene: 7. The CDR3 reads CASSARTGAIQPQHF. The CDR3 bases are TGTGCCAGCAGTGCCCGGACAGGGGCGATTCAGCCCCAGCATTTT.

The chain links TRBV6-2 or TRBV6-3 to TRBJ2-2; 8 nucleotides align to TRBD2. Germline V gene lookup returns CDR1 MNHEY and CDR2 SVGEGT. This CDR3 region has 17 residues. V lost 2 bases, J lost 2 bases, and 7 bases stayed unmatched. The CDR3 sequence: CASSYRRTSRNTGELFF. CDR3 sequence (DNA): TGTGCCAGCAGTTACAGGCGGACTAGCAGAAACACCGGGGAGCTGTTTTTT.

Comments on this clonotype: A much larger clone differs from this one at a single base, so this may be a read error. The gene calls are TRBV3-1 and TRBJ2-7, with D unclear. The CDR3 contains 13 residues. In germline, CDR1 is LGHDT, CDR2 YNNKEL (reference sequence). The ends were cut back, 1 base at V and 7 bases at J, with 11 bases in the middle. The CDR3 region has the DNA TGTGCCAGCAGCCAAGTGGGTCGGAATGAGCAGTACTTC. Its translation: CASSQVGRNEQYF.

At least ten counts were recorded for this clonotype. The CDR3 spells CASSQTSVRKNNEQFF. The CDR3 coding sequence is TGTGCCAGCAGCCAAACTAGCGTTAGGAAAAACAATGAGCAGTTCTTC. The V call is TRBV3-1, the J call TRBJ2-1; TRBD2 matches at 7 bases. The V and J ends lost 2 bases and 5 bases, in that order; junction bases with no gene match: 9. In germline, CDR1 is LGHDT, CDR2 YNNKEL (reference sequence). CDR3 length: 16 residues.

This clonotype was seen only once. Because it lacks the conserved phenylalanine or tryptophan at the end, this CDR3 is likely a read error. This rearrangement joins TRBV29-1 to TRBJ1-1; D perhaps matches TRBD1 (6 bases). Trimming removed 1 base from V and 1 base from J, with 10 bases in between. The CDR3 runs 14 residues. Germline V gene sequence: CDR1 SQVTM, CDR2 ANQGSEA. The CDR3 DNA reads TGCAGCGTTGAAGGCGGCAGGGGGAACACTGAAGCTTTCCTT. Translating it yields CSVEGGRGNTEAFL.

The chain combines TRBV18 with TRBJ2-3, with a possible D match to TRBD2 (5 bases). The CDR3 totals 15 residues. The germline gives CDR1 KGHSH, CDR2 LQKENI. V shed 1 base and J shed 9 bases, with 17 bases lying between them. The DNA of the CDR3 is TGTGCCAGCTCACCACTTAGCGAGGGCCCGGGGACGCAGTATTTT. It translates to CASSPLSEGPGTQYF.

This clonotype showed up many times. The chain joins TRBV30 to TRBJ2-3, with D tentatively TRBD2 (6 bases). From germline, CDR1 is GTSNPN and CDR2 SVGIG (reference sequence). Trimming removed 3 bases from V and 2 bases from J, with 9 bases in between. The CDR3 runs to 13 residues. The CDR3 spells CAWRGTYTDTQYF. As DNA, the CDR3 is TGTGCCTGGAGGGGGACTTACACAGATACGCAGTATTTT. The complete variable domain, with remaining parts taken from reference TRBV30 and TRBJ2-3, reads SQTIHQWPATLVQPVGSPLSLECTVEGTSNPNLYWYRQAAGRGLQLLFYSVGIGQISSEVPQNLSASRPQDRQFILSSKKLLLSDSGFYLCAWRGTYTDTQYFGPGTRLTVL.

This sequence joins TRBV18 and TRBJ2-7, with 9 nucleotides matching TRBD2. V trimming: 6 bases; J trimming: 0 bases; junction bases outside the gene matches: 3. This CDR3 has 14 amino acids. Germline V gene lookup returns CDR1 KGHSH and CDR2 LQKENI. The CDR3 coding sequence is TGTGCCAGCTCGCATAGCGGGAGCTCCTACGAGCAGTACTTC. This encodes CASSHSGSSYEQYF.

This clonotype occurred many times. V and J are TRBV7-8 and TRBJ1-6, with a tentative D call TRBD1 (6 bases). Trimming removed 5 bases at V and 10 bases at J, with 18 bases between. Germline CDR1 is SGHVS and CDR2 is FQNEAQ. The CDR3 spans 15 residues. The CDR3 sequence is CASSARTEPRSPLHF. The CDR3 nucleotides read TGTGCCAGCAGCGCCCGGACAGAGCCTCGCTCACCCCTCCACTTT.

The gene calls are TRBV15 and TRBJ2-1, with TRBD1 as a possible D gene (6 bases). The CDR3 extends over 18 amino acids. V lost 1 base to trimming and J lost 4 bases, with 20 bases between them. Germline V gene data show CDR1 as LNHNV and CDR2 as YYDKDF (reference sequence). The CDR3 DNA reads as TGTGCCACCAGCAGAGGCAGGTCAACCGGCAGGGGTTACAATGAGCAGTTCTTC. Its translation: CATSRGRSTGRGYNEQFF.

V gene TRBV28 combines with J gene TRBJ1-6; 7 nucleotides match TRBD1. The CDR3 has 18 amino acids. Unmatched junction bases numbered 6, after V lost 1 base and J lost 0 bases. Germline V gives CDR1 MDHEN, CDR2 SYDVKM. Here the CDR3 DNA reads TGTGCCAGCAGTTTATCCAGGGGGGTTAGCTCCTATAATTCACCCCTCCACTTT. As protein: CASSLSRGVSSYNSPLHF.

The V gene is TRBV27, the J gene TRBJ2-1; D ambiguous. Per germline, CDR1 MNHEY and CDR2 SMNVEV (reference sequence). Trimming took off 3 bases at V and 4 bases at J, with 7 bases between the two ends. The CDR3 is made up of 13 amino acids. In DNA, the CDR3 is TGTGCCAGCAGTTTTCTGACTTACAATGAGCAGTTCTTC. It codes for CASSFLTYNEQFF.

This clonotype was counted only a few times. V and J are TRBV4-1 and TRBJ1-5; D possibly corresponds to TRBD1 (5 bases). The germline gives CDR1 MGHRA, CDR2 YSYEKL. This CDR3 is 16 amino acids long. Trimming stripped 1 base from V and 3 bases from J, with 13 bases between. The CDR3: CASSQGTGTINQPQHF. In DNA, the CDR3 is TGCGCCAGCAGCCAAGGGACCGGGACTATCAATCAGCCCCAGCATTTT.

Only a few counts were recorded for this clonotype. Sequence at one end of the junction differs from germline and may be a read error. This chain connects TRBV2 to TRBJ1-2; 7 nucleotides line up with TRBD1. The V gene's germline CDR1 is SNHLY and CDR2 FYNNEI. This CDR3 is 15 amino acids long. The DNA for the CDR3 is TGTGCCAGCAGTAGACAGGGTAGGGGTAACTATGACTACACCTTC. Translation: CASSRQGRGNYDYTF.

This clonotype was seen a handful of times. This chain links TRBV7-8 with TRBJ1-2; TRBD1 might be the D (6 bases). Germline CDR1 reads SGHVS; CDR2 reads FQNEAQ. This CDR3 region has 16 residues. V shed 1 base and J shed 2 bases, with 14 bases lying between them. The CDR3: CASSLGTALYNYGYTF. The CDR3 coding sequence is TGTGCCAGCAGCTTAGGGACAGCCCTCTACAACTATGGCTACACCTTC.

The gene calls are TRBV15 and TRBJ2-2; 7 bases are a match to TRBD2. The germline gives CDR1 LNHNV, CDR2 YYDKDF (reference sequence). The CDR3 is made up of 15 amino acids. V shed 1 base and J 3 bases; nucleotides not matched to a gene: 2. CDR3 DNA: TGTGCCACCAGCAGAGTGGCGGGAGACACCGGGGAGCTGTTTTTT. Its translation is CATSRVAGDTGELFF.

V is TRBV19 and J is TRBJ2-1; 7 positions agree with TRBD2. V lost 6 bases to trimming and J lost 3 bases; unmatched junction nucleotides: 11. The CDR3 is made up of 16 amino acids. Germline V gene sequence: CDR1 LNHDA, CDR2 SQIVND (reference sequence). For the CDR3, the DNA is TGTGCCAGTAGCGCCCCCGGGACTACCTACTACAATGAGCAGTTCTTC. It translates to CASSAPGTTYYNEQFF.

In the case of this clonotype: No conserved phenylalanine or tryptophan is present at the end of the CDR3, so a read error is the likely explanation. The genes are TRBV20-1 and TRBJ1-1; 9 bases line up with TRBD1. The CDR3 runs 15 residues. V gave up 5 bases and J gave up 0 bases; unmatched junction bases: 7. CDR1 DFQATT and CDR2 SNEGSKA come from the germline V gene (reference sequence). The CDR3 protein is CSAPQGARMNTEAFL. CDR3 in DNA: TGCAGTGCTCCACAGGGGGCGCGCATGAACACTGAAGCTTTCCTT.

This clonotype was found a few times. The gene calls are TRBV7-3 and TRBJ2-7, with 9 bases lining up with TRBD2. The CDR3 covers 14 residues. J was trimmed by 5 bases and V by 3 bases; bases with no gene match: 5. CDR1 and CDR2 (germline): SGHTA, FQGTGA. In DNA form, the CDR3 reads TGTGCCAGCAGCTTGTTCGGCGGGAGGGACGAGCAGTACTTC. Translation: CASSLFGGRDEQYF.

This chain joins TRBV28 and TRBJ2-6, with D possibly being TRBD1 (6 bases). The V gene lost 3 bases and the J gene lost 2 bases, with 17 bases spanning the gap. CDR1 MDHEN and CDR2 SYDVKM come from the germline V gene. The CDR3 sequence is 18 residues long. The CDR3 spells CASSLGRGLLAGANVLTF. In nucleotides, the CDR3 is TGTGCCAGCAGTTTGGGCAGGGGCTTGTTGGCTGGGGCCAACGTCCTGACTTTC.

This sequence joins TRBV27 and TRBJ2-1; no clear D gene. Germline CDR1 is MNHEY and CDR2 is SMNVEV (reference sequence). CDR3 size: 13 residues. V dropped 3 bases and J dropped 7 bases, with 10 bases sitting between them. The CDR3 region is CASSFWLSNEQFF. CDR3 nucleotide sequence: TGTGCCAGCAGTTTTTGGCTCAGTAATGAGCAGTTCTTC.